The 8 T cell receptor beta chains listed next were all sequenced from one sample in a study of cytomegalovirus exposure and HLA in healthy donors. With 60 Vbeta and 13 Jbeta primers, the PCR was carried out. Clones were read by immunoSEQ multiplex PCR, and TCRdb kept only the in-frame ones, dropping some. This table holds about 77,000 clones, around three quarters found once. Sequencing was performed on PBMCs. The source of these receptors is a man aged 40-50 years in good health and CMV-seronegative.

V and J are TRBV5-1 and TRBJ1-2, with 10 bases fitting TRBD1. The CDR3 length is 15 residues. CDR1 and CDR2 (germline): SGHRS, YFSETQ. Trimming took 4 bases from V and 4 from J; bases not matched to a gene: 7. Here the CDR3 reads CASSTSGQGFYGYTF. In DNA form, the CDR3 reads TGCGCCAGCAGCACCTCGGGACAGGGGTTCTATGGCTACACCTTC. Filled out from reference TRBV5-1 and TRBJ1-2, the complete variable domain reads KAGVTQTPRYLIKTRGQQVTLSCSPISGHRSVSWYQQTPGQGLQFLFEYFSETQRNKGNFPGRFSGRQFSNSRSEMNVSTLELGDSALYLCASSTSGQGFYGYTFGSGTRLTVV.

The genes are TRBV19 and TRBJ2-3, with 12 bases aligning to TRBD2. In germline, CDR1 is LNHDA, CDR2 SQIVND (reference sequence). This CDR3 has 15 residues. Losses at the gene ends were 6 bases for V and 3 bases for J; bases not matched to a gene: 4. DNA of the CDR3: TGTGCCAGTAGCCTACTAGCGGGAGGTACAGATACGCAGTATTTT. This codes for CASSLLAGGTDTQYF. Drawing the rest from reference TRBV19 and TRBJ2-3, the complete variable domain is DGGITQSPKYLFRKEGQNVTLSCEQNLNHDAMYWYRQDPGQGLRLIYYSQIVNDFQKGDIAEGYSVSREKKESFPLTVTSAQKNPTAFYLCASSLLAGGTDTQYFGPGTRLTVL.

The gene calls are TRBV29-1 and TRBJ2-6, with D tentatively TRBD1 (6 bases). V was cut by 5 bases and J by 2 bases, with 10 bases left in between. Germline V gives CDR1 SQVTM, CDR2 ANQGSEA. The CDR3 is made up of 14 amino acids. The DNA for the CDR3 is TGCAGCGTTCCCAGGGGACCTGGGGCCAACGTCCTGACTTTC. Amino acids: CSVPRGPGANVLTF.

This chain joins TRBV6-1 and TRBJ2-7; 7 nucleotides line up with TRBD2. This CDR3 region has 15 residues. Germline lookup yields CDR1 MNHNS and CDR2 SASEGT. Trimming at V came to 1 base and at J to 2 bases, leaving 5 bases not matched to a gene. CDR3 region: CASSEVAGVPYEQYF. The CDR3 DNA is TGTGCCAGCAGTGAAGTTGCGGGGGTCCCCTACGAGCAGTACTTC.

Concerning this clone: The conserved phenylalanine or tryptophan normally closing the CDR3 is absent here, so this likely arose from a read error. The limits of the CDR3 on the DNA are not certain, so only TCRdb's listed CDR3 is given. The V gene is TRBV20-1, the J gene TRBJ2-7; the table's D call, TRBD2, was not checked against the DNA. The CDR3 is 9 residues long, counting both termini. Germline-derived CDR1 and CDR2 are DFQATT and SNEGSKA (reference sequence). The CDR3 is CSARDPQRN.

This chain connects TRBV19 to TRBJ2-5, with D perhaps TRBD2 (5 bases). Germline CDR1 and CDR2: LNHDA and SQIVND (reference sequence). CDR3 size: 13 residues. V was clipped by 1 base and J by 5 bases, with 8 bases between them. This CDR3 reads CASSIVASETQYF. The CDR3 region has the DNA TGTGCCAGTAGTATAGTAGCGTCGGAGACCCAGTACTTC.

The chain employs TRBV18 and TRBJ1-1, with 10 nucleotides matching TRBD1. Germline values: CDR1 KGHSH, CDR2 LQKENI. V shed 4 bases, J shed 3 bases, and the junction held 2 bases outside the gene matches. The CDR3 spans 14 residues. CDR3 bases: TGTGCCAGCTCACACGGGACAGGGGACACTGAAGCTTTCTTT. Amino acid sequence: CASSHGTGDTEAFF.

The V and J genes are TRBV5-1 and TRBJ2-1, with 10 bases matching TRBD2. In germline, CDR1 is SGHRS, CDR2 YFSETQ. With V trimmed by 4 bases and J by 8 bases, 15 bases remained unmatched. The CDR3 consists of 17 residues. The CDR3 here is CASSPRQGLAGVDEQFF. The CDR3 DNA follows: TGCGCCAGCAGCCCCCGACAGGGGCTAGCGGGAGTGGATGAGCAGTTCTTC.